These T cell receptor beta chains were read from a single sample in a study of T cells in Graves' hyperthyroidism and ophthalmopathy. TCRdb reanalysed the multiplex PCR reads using MiXCR and keeps one entry per CDR3 protein. The sample carries about 410,000 distinct CDR3 sequences, roughly 15% recorded once. The sample was blood. These receptor sequences come from a young man with Graves' ophthalmopathy. Both conserved end residues are part of each CDR3. The D gene is left open where the match is weak. Clone size, where shown, is once, few, many, or a class for clones that have expanded.

j_call,v_call,d_call,clone_size,cdr3_aa,cdr3_nt
TRBJ2-1,TRBV19,TRBD2,NA,CASRLAGEQFF,TGTGCCAGTAGACTAGCGGGAGAGCAGTTCTTC
TRBJ2-5,TRBV4-1,TRBD2,few,CASSQAPMEAGGRQETQYF,TGCGCCAGCAGCCAAGCCCCAATGGAGGCGGGGGGGCGTCAAGAGACCCAGTACTTC
TRBJ1-2,TRBV2,NA,many,CASKEQDGYTF,TGTGCCAGTAAAGAACAGGATGGCTACACCTTC
TRBJ1-5,TRBV7-7,NA,few,CASSVDRNQPQHF,TGTGCTAGCAGCGTGGACAGAAATCAGCCCCAGCATTTT
TRBJ2-7,TRBV11-2,TRBD1,many,CASSLGILGQGSHEQYF,TGTGCCAGCAGCTTAGGTATATTAGGACAGGGCTCTCACGAGCAGTACTTC
TRBJ2-1,TRBV6-5,NA,NA,CASSYSMRKGYNEQFF,TGTGCCAGCAGTTACTCGATGAGGAAGGGCTACAATGAGCAGTTCTTC
TRBJ2-7,TRBV20-1,NA,few,CSARRADRTPHEQYF,TGCAGTGCTAGGAGAGCGGATCGGACCCCCCACGAGCAGTACTTC
TRBJ1-2,TRBV11-2,TRBD1,many,CASSRGPGGNYGYTF,TGTGCCAGCAGCAGGGGTCCAGGGGGAAACTATGGCTACACCTTC
TRBJ2-3,TRBV7-6,NA,many,CASSFRRRGISTDTQYF,TGTGCCAGCAGCTTTAGGAGGCGTGGTATAAGCACAGATACGCAGTATTTT
TRBJ1-1,TRBV11-2,TRBD1,many,CASSPGQGFRRDTEAFF,TGTGCCAGCAGCCCCGGACAGGGGTTCCGTCGGGACACTGAAGCTTTCTTT
TRBJ2-7,TRBV11-3,NA,many,CASSFLPTDSYEQYF,TGTGCCAGCAGCTTCCTCCCGACAGACTCCTACGAGCAGTACTTC
TRBJ1-3,TRBV5-1,TRBD1,few,CASSRYPGQGGNTIYF,TGCGCCAGCAGCCGTTACCCGGGACAGGGTGGAAACACCATATATTTT
TRBJ1-3,TRBV5-6,NA,NA,CASSLNSAAQVVYF,TGTGCCAGCAGCTTGAATTCGGCCGCTCAGGTCGTGTATTTT
TRBJ2-3,TRBV2,TRBD1,many,CASSVWTGGNPQYF,TGTGCCAGCAGTGTTTGGACAGGGGGTAATCCGCAGTATTTT
TRBJ2-2,TRBV7-9,NA,NA,CASTGPSMARAGELFF,TGTGCCAGCACCGGCCCCTCGATGGCCCGGGCCGGGGAGCTGTTTTTT
TRBJ2-1,TRBV27,NA,many,CASSFRGPAGNEQFF,TGTGCCAGCAGTTTCCGAGGACCAGCCGGAAATGAGCAGTTCTTC
TRBJ1-1,TRBV6-1,NA,many,CASSTQTRVSEAFF,TGTGCCAGCAGTACACAAACCAGGGTCTCTGAAGCTTTCTTT
TRBJ1-2,TRBV6-1,TRBD1,many,CASSPLRGQEHTF,TGTGCCAGCAGTCCCCTGAGGGGACAGGAACACACCTTC
TRBJ2-7,TRBV18,TRBD1,many,CASSLEGQGLSYEQYF,TGTGCCAGCTCACTAGAGGGACAGGGACTTTCGTACGAGCAGTACTTC
TRBJ1-3,TRBV5-1,NA,many,CASSPPTEGHGNTIYF,TGCGCCAGCAGCCCCCCCACCGAAGGACATGGAAACACCATATATTTT
TRBJ1-2,TRBV2,NA,many,CASSEASLRYTF,TGTGCCAGCAGTGAAGCCTCCCTTCGCTACACCTTC
TRBJ2-5,TRBV7-3,NA,many,CASSPELGQETQYF,TGTGCCAGCAGCCCGGAACTCGGCCAAGAGACCCAGTACTTC
TRBJ2-7,TRBV30,TRBD1,many,CAGGQGMEQYF,TGTGCCGGGGGACAGGGTATGGAGCAGTACTTC
TRBJ1-2,TRBV30,NA,many,CGWGGTFNYGYTF,TGTGGATGGGGGGGGACGTTTAACTATGGCTACACCTTC
TRBJ2-1,TRBV6-1,NA,many,CASMLGYEQFF,TGTGCCAGCATGCTGGGCTATGAGCAGTTCTTC
TRBJ2-1,TRBV6-1,NA,NA,CASSDPGDRREQFF,TGTGCCAGCAGTGACCCGGGGGACCGGCGGGAGCAGTTCTTC
TRBJ2-5,TRBV7-8,TRBD2,NA,CASSAGPRGGRQETQYF,TGTGCCAGCAGCGCAGGTCCGCGGGGGGGCCGCCAAGAGACCCAGTACTTC
TRBJ1-2,TRBV30,TRBD1,many,CAWSPTGALRGYTF,TGTGCCTGGAGTCCGACAGGGGCCCTGCGGGGCTACACCTTC
TRBJ1-6,TRBV10-1,TRBD1,few,CASVSITGQGASSYNSPLHF,TGCGCCAGTGTGTCGATTACGGGACAGGGGGCCAGCTCCTATAATTCACCCCTCCACTTT
TRBJ2-2,TRBV15,NA,few,CATSRDEWRSNTGELFF,TGTGCCACCAGCAGAGATGAGTGGCGCTCGAACACCGGGGAGCTGTTTTTT
TRBJ2-1,TRBV5-6,NA,many,CASSLVGGLYNEQFF,TGTGCCAGCAGCTTGGTTGGGGGGCTGTACAATGAGCAGTTCTTC
TRBJ1-1,TRBV5-1,NA,many,CASSAKLNTEAFF,TGCGCCAGCAGCGCTAAATTGAACACTGAAGCTTTCTTT
TRBJ1-4,TRBV19,NA,few,CASSTSGTDNEKLFF,TGTGCCAGTAGTACCTCCGGGACGGATAATGAAAAACTGTTTTTT
TRBJ1-2,TRBV19,NA,few,CASSIRIGILASYGYTF,TGTGCCAGTAGTATCCGGATCGGAATTTTAGCGAGCTATGGCTACACCTTC
TRBJ2-7,TRBV6-1,TRBD1,many,CASSEKGQGSYEQYF,TGTGCCAGCAGTGAAAAGGGACAGGGCTCCTACGAGCAGTACTTC
TRBJ2-3,TRBV5-1,NA,many,CASSLIADTQYF,TGCGCCAGCAGCCTAATCGCAGATACGCAGTATTTT
TRBJ2-7,TRBV20-1,TRBD2,many,CSAQRLAGVSYEQYF,TGCAGTGCCCAGAGACTAGCGGGAGTGTCCTACGAGCAGTACTTC
TRBJ1-1,TRBV4-1,TRBD1,few,CASSWTGGTNTEAFF,TGCGCCAGCAGTTGGACAGGGGGAACGAACACTGAAGCTTTCTTT
TRBJ2-5,TRBV7-9,NA,NA,CASSLDPLAPSF,TGTGCCAGCAGCTTAGACCCACTAGCCCCGTCCTTC
TRBJ2-2,TRBV19,NA,NA,CASSIPGYTGELFF,TGTGCCAGTAGTATCCCAGGGTATACCGGGGAGCTGTTTTTT
TRBJ2-7,TRBV6-1,TRBD2,few,CASSPPTASGAYEQYF,TGTGCCAGCAGCCCACCTACCGCTAGCGGGGCCTACGAGCAGTACTTC
TRBJ2-5,TRBV7-2,NA,many,CASSFGGHPETQYF,TGTGCCAGCAGCTTTGGTGGACATCCAGAGACCCAGTACTTC
TRBJ2-1,TRBV7-6,NA,many,CASSLETGFYNEQFF,TGTGCCAGCAGCTTAGAAACAGGGTTCTACAATGAGCAGTTCTTC
TRBJ1-1,TRBV2,TRBD1,many,CASMSGQGNLLSTEAFF,TGTGCCAGCATGTCGGGACAGGGAAATTTGTTGAGCACTGAAGCTTTCTTT
TRBJ1-2,TRBV10-1,NA,few,CASSVNREYGYTF,TGCGCCAGCAGTGTGAACCGAGAATATGGCTACACCTTC
TRBJ2-1,TRBV11-2,TRBD2,NA,CASSLRRRGSSYNEQFF,TGTGCCAGCAGCCTCAGACGACGCGGGAGCTCCTACAATGAGCAGTTCTTC
TRBJ1-4,TRBV20-1,TRBD1,many,CSGVVFQGEKLFF,TGCAGTGGTGTGGTTTTCCAGGGGGAGAAACTGTTTTTT
TRBJ1-1,TRBV10-1,NA,NA,CASSEFNAGRAFF,TGCGCCAGCAGTGAGTTTAACGCAGGGCGGGCTTTCTTT
TRBJ1-1,TRBV2,TRBD1,few,CASSEAIRTGPEAFF,TGTGCCAGCAGTGAAGCGATTCGGACAGGGCCCGAAGCTTTCTTT
TRBJ1-6,TRBV4-1,NA,many,CASSPGRGGGDSPLHF,TGCGCCAGCAGCCCCGGTCGGGGGGGTGGTGATTCACCCCTCCACTTT